The 20 T cell receptor beta chains below all came from one sample that was sequenced in a study of T cells in Graves' hyperthyroidism and ophthalmopathy. TCR beta CDR3 region amplification was performed from RNA transcripts. Primed by the HTBI set, a first-round RT-PCR was run on the TCR CDR3. TCRdb processed the multiplex PCR reads anew with MiXCR; each CDR3 protein has one entry. There are roughly 650,000 distinct CDR3 sequences in the sample; about a sixth occur only once, and around 3.3% lies in the top ten. Sequenced material: blood. The receptors shown here come from a woman aged 40 to 50 with Graves' ophthalmopathy.

This clonotype came up a few times. Here the CDR3 reads CASSERGRLNQPQHF. The CDR3 DNA follows: TGTGCCAGCAGTGAAAGGGGCAGGCTCAATCAGCCCCAGCATTTT. V is TRBV2 and J is TRBJ1-5; D is perhaps TRBD1 (5 bases). The germline V gene encodes CDR1 SNHLY and CDR2 FYNNEI. Trimming cost V 2 bases and J 3 bases, with 11 bases left between them. This CDR3 has 15 amino acids.

The chain has TRBV30 and TRBJ1-6; the D gene is possibly TRBD1 (5 bases). The CDR3 sequence is 13 residues long. Trimming pared 3 bases from V and 8 bases from J, leaving 11 bases between. Looked up from germline, CDR1 is GTSNPN and CDR2 is SVGIG (reference sequence). The CDR3 DNA follows: TGTGCCTGGAGCCGGGGGATGGATTCACCCCTCCACTTT. Translating gives CAWSRGMDSPLHF.

Remarks on this clonotype: This clone may be a read error of a much larger clone one base away. The chain carries TRBV28 and TRBJ1-5; perhaps TRBD1 as D (5 bases). Germline CDR1 is MDHEN and CDR2 is SYDVKM. V lost 5 bases, J lost 0 bases, and 23 bases lay in between. CDR3 length: 19 amino acids. The CDR3 spells CASSLPQGSLRYSNQPQHF. CDR3 sequence (DNA): TGTGCCAGCAGTCTCCCGCAGGGTTCGTTGCGGTATAGCAATCAGCCCCAGCATTTT.

This clonotype was observed at least ten times. The chain carries TRBV20-1 and TRBJ1-1, with 7 bases matching TRBD1. The V segment lost 6 bases and the J segment 6 bases; nucleotides outside the gene matches: 7. The CDR3 covers 12 residues. CDR1 DFQATT and CDR2 SNEGSKA come from the germline V gene (reference sequence). The CDR3 here is CSARGGVAEAFF. CDR3 DNA: TGCAGTGCCAGGGGGGGGGTGGCTGAAGCTTTCTTT.

This clonotype was observed many times. The chain recombines TRBV20-1 with TRBJ2-3; TRBD2 matches at 7 bases. CDR1 and CDR2 from the germline V gene are DFQATT and SNEGSKA (reference sequence). Trimming removed 4 bases from V and 1 base from J; junction bases left unmatched: 8. The CDR3 contains 15 residues. The CDR3 region is CSANSGASGTDTQYF. CDR3 nucleotide sequence: TGCAGTGCTAACAGCGGGGCCAGTGGCACAGATACGCAGTATTTT.

This clonotype has a count of ten or more. V gene TRBV29-1 combines with J gene TRBJ2-1, with D tentatively TRBD1 or TRBD2 (5 bases each). V shed 4 bases and J shed 2 bases, with 9 bases lying between them. The CDR3 extends over 13 amino acids. Germline assignment: CDR1 SQVTM and CDR2 ANQGSEA. CDR3 sequence: CSVGGRAYNEQFF. The CDR3 coding sequence is TGCAGCGTTGGGGGACGGGCCTACAATGAGCAGTTCTTC.

There are many counts of this clonotype. This chain links TRBV20-1 with TRBJ1-5; no clear D. Per the germline V gene, CDR1 is DFQATT and CDR2 is SNEGSKA (reference sequence). The CDR3 runs 12 residues. Trimming cost V 4 bases and J 4 bases, with 8 bases left between them. The CDR3 nucleotides read TGCAGTGCTACGGCGGGAAATCAGCCCCAGCATTTT. Protein: CSATAGNQPQHF.

This clonotype was seen a few times. V usage is TRBV20-1 and J usage is TRBJ2-3, with 9 bases identical to TRBD2. The CDR3 extends over 15 amino acids. V lost 5 bases, J lost 3 bases, and 9 bases stayed unmatched. Germline values: CDR1 DFQATT, CDR2 SNEGSKA (reference sequence). The CDR3 protein is CSALLSGSTTDTQYF. The DNA for the CDR3 is TGCAGTGCTCTCCTTAGCGGGAGTACGACAGATACGCAGTATTTT.

The chain uses TRBV5-6 and TRBJ2-5; no firm D call. With 3 bases removed from V and 4 bases from J, the gap between germline ends came to 10 bases. The CDR3 spans 13 residues. Germline assignment: CDR1 SGHDT and CDR2 YYEEEE. Written as DNA, the CDR3 is TGTGCCAGCAGCTCGGACCAGCGAGAGACCCAGTACTTC. Amino acid sequence: CASSSDQRETQYF.

This clonotype was counted between two and nine times. The chain couples TRBV7-9 to TRBJ2-1, with 7 nucleotides matching TRBD2. The CDR3 has 16 amino acids. CDR1 and CDR2 (germline): SEHNR, FQNEAQ (reference sequence). The ends lost 5 bases at V and 3 bases at J; junction bases unmatched: 10. The CDR3 sequence: CASSPSSGRDYNEQFF. CDR3 nucleotide sequence: TGTGCCAGCAGCCCGTCTTCTGGGAGGGACTACAATGAGCAGTTCTTC.

This clonotype occurred many times. The chain carries TRBV7-9 and TRBJ1-4; 8 bases are a match to TRBD1. The CDR3 is 16 amino acids. V lost 4 bases to trimming and J lost 3 bases; unmatched junction nucleotides: 7. CDR1 and CDR2 (germline): SEHNR, FQNEAQ (reference sequence). As DNA, the CDR3 is TGTGCCAGCAGCTCAGGACAGGGCGCGGCTAATGAAAAACTGTTTTTT. It yields the protein CASSSGQGAANEKLFF.

This clonotype was seen ten or more times. V is TRBV5-1 and J is TRBJ2-7, with D maybe TRBD2 (7 bases). The CDR3 sequence is 14 residues long. V shed 10 bases and J shed 0 bases, with 17 bases lying between them. Germline loops: CDR1 SGHRS, CDR2 YFSETQ. The CDR3 is CASSRGADSYEQYF. The DNA of the CDR3 is TGCGCCTCAAGCCGGGGGGCAGACTCCTACGAGCAGTACTTC.

This clonotype came up many times. The rearrangement joins TRBV12-3 or TRBV12-4 to TRBJ1-6, with TRBD1 as a possible D gene (6 bases). The CDR3 runs to 15 residues. Trimming took 7 bases from V and 8 from J, leaving 18 bases between them. The CDR3 DNA is TGTGCCAGCACCCCAGCGGGGGGCTCTTATTCACCCCTCCACTTT. This sequence encodes CASTPAGGSYSPLHF.

The CDR3 reads CASSPREGSSYEQYF. The CDR3 region has the DNA TGTGCCAGCAGCCCCCGGGAGGGCTCTTCCTACGAGCAGTACTTC. The V gene is TRBV2, the J gene TRBJ2-7; 8 positions match TRBD2. Germline V gene sequence: CDR1 SNHLY, CDR2 FYNNEI. Trimming took 6 bases from V and 1 from J; bases not matched to a gene: 8. CDR3 size: 15 residues.

This clonotype was observed at least ten times. The rearrangement joins TRBV27 to TRBJ2-1; D is ambiguous. V lost 6 bases and J lost 4, with 16 bases in between. The CDR3 is made up of 15 amino acids. The V gene's germline CDR1 is MNHEY and CDR2 SMNVEV (reference sequence). The DNA for the CDR3 is TGTGCCAGCAGGCCTCTGAGCACAGAATACAATGAGCAGTTCTTC. This encodes CASRPLSTEYNEQFF.

In this sample, this clonotype turned up many times. The J gene is TRBJ1-5, the V gene TRBV6-1; 9 bases map to TRBD1. The V and J ends lost 4 bases and 9 bases, in that order; junction bases with no gene match: 10. The CDR3 extends over 15 amino acids. From germline, CDR1 is MNHNS and CDR2 SASEGT. CDR3 in amino acids: CASSGDRGSLWPQHF. DNA of the CDR3: TGTGCCAGCAGTGGTGACAGGGGGTCCCTCTGGCCCCAGCATTTT.

This clonotype is medium-sized (0.01 to 0.1%) by share. Here the CDR3 reads CASSETSGGQETQYF. DNA of the CDR3: TGTGCCAGCAGTGAGACTAGCGGGGGGCAAGAGACCCAGTACTTC. This chain joins TRBV6-1 and TRBJ2-5, with 13 bases that match TRBD2. This CDR3 has 15 amino acids. Germline CDR1 reads MNHNS; CDR2 reads SASEGT. J lost 2 bases, V lost 3 bases, and 0 bases had no gene match.

This clonotype was counted ten times or more. This chain links TRBV28 with TRBJ2-5; D is possibly TRBD2 (6 bases). CDR3 size: 13 residues. CDR1 and CDR2 from the germline V gene are MDHEN and SYDVKM. Trimming shortened V by 2 bases and J by 4 bases, and 8 bases separated the two germline ends. CDR3 sequence: CASSLGGTETQYF. CDR3 bases: TGTGCCAGCAGTTTAGGGGGGACAGAGACCCAGTACTTC.

This chain's CDR3 is CASSAVGVGSNQPQHF. CDR3 in DNA: TGTGCCAGCAGCGCGGTCGGGGTAGGCAGCAATCAGCCCCAGCATTTT. The chain recombines TRBV6-1 with TRBJ1-5; D not certain. Germline loops: CDR1 MNHNS, CDR2 SASEGT. The V end lost 6 bases, the J end lost 1 base, and 16 bases lay between the germline ends. The CDR3 contains 16 residues.

This clonotype occurred many times. The J gene is TRBJ2-7, the V gene TRBV28, with D unclear. V lost 6 bases, J lost 3 bases, and 9 bases lay in between. The CDR3 consists of 12 residues. Germline assignment: CDR1 MDHEN and CDR2 SYDVKM. The CDR3 DNA reads as TGTGCCAGCAGACGCCCAAACTACGAGCAGTACTTC. This codes for CASRRPNYEQYF.